Listed here is a single T cell receptor (beta chain). What antigen it recognizes has not been identified. Germline and junction disagree at one end, which may indicate a read error. Systemically healthy Caucasian individuals from Russia, approximately 39 in total and aged about 6 to 100 years, were included as donors. Around 10 milliliters of peripheral blood were drawn from each donor into EDTA-treated Vacutainer tubes. PBMCs were isolated by Ficoll-Paque density-gradient centrifugation, with at least 7 million obtained per sample. Total RNA was extracted from PBMCs with Trizol reagent, with at least 5 micrograms obtained per sample. The percentages of naive CD45RAhigh/CD27high T cells were determined by flow cytometry on a PBMC aliquot from every donor. This sample is drawn from a study of blood T cells in healthy people across ages (dated by TCRdb to the mid-2010s). Concerning the study at large: In model experiments, template switching captured roughly one uniquely barcoded TCR beta cDNA molecule for every two T cells. Using deep sequencing normalized with unique cDNA molecular identifiers, the study measured how TCR beta repertoire diversity changes with age. Four age groups were formed from the donors: young (average roughly 15 years), middle-aged (around 41), aged (roughly 56) and long-lived (roughly 81). To avoid experimental bias, donors of different ages were spread randomly across the sequencing lanes. Two additional independent replicas of 1 million unique cDNA reads from the same blood draw were analyzed for two donors (one aged 18 to 30 and one aged 80 or older).

The CDR3 numbers 15 residues from cysteine through phenylalanine. The sequence is cut down to CDR3 DNA, 45 bases in frame from base 1. In the germline V gene, CDR1 corresponds to MNHEY and CDR2 to SVGAGI. Overall results and qualifications from the work: Compared with the aged group, the long-lived group had more naive CD4+ T cells, fewer expanded clones and increased TCR diversity, a pattern suggesting age selection. As age increased, observed TCR beta diversity per million T cells dropped in a roughly linear way, and a significant reduction was already evident by age 40. There was a strong correlation between observed TCR beta diversity and the percentage of naive T cells measured by flow cytometry. Estimates of total diversity based on one million sequenced T cells were regarded as lower bounds and as underestimates. Since profiling was done on bulk unsorted PBMCs, naive and antigen-experienced compartments could not be conclusively compared. The CMV infection status of donors was not known, potentially confounding age-related changes in expanded clonotypes.

Receptor amplification or capture employed 5' RACE. TCRdb records Illumina HiSeq 2500 as the sequencer. A second roughly 6 to 12 cycle PCR used a sample-barcoded 5' primer and a J-beta primer mix. A unique molecular identifier was introduced onto each TCR beta cDNA molecule by a template-switch 5' adaptor carrying 12 random nucleotides. Each sample yielded at least 2.5 million CDR3-containing paired-end reads. The Mint cDNA synthesis kit, primed by a TRBC-specific oligonucleotide, was used to synthesize first-strand cDNA from all RNA. Following uracil-DNA glycosylase treatment, all cDNA underwent a first 18-cycle PCR with the universal primers M1SS and BC2_uni_R. The paper's processing steps were these. For normalization, 1 million high-quality reads, each with a distinct molecular identifier, were randomly selected from each sample. Instead of being binned into consensus sequences, reads that shared molecular identifiers were thrown out. MiTCR, set to a Q25 quality threshold and the strictest error-elimination algorithm, was used for CDR3 identification, clonotype clustering and error correction. A nonparametric unseen species model using Euler transformation provided a lower-bound estimate of total TCR beta diversity. TCRdb reanalyzed the raw reads on its own, using fastp at Q25 for trimming and MiXCR for clone calling, and kept in-frame beta chains. Each entry merges the rows of one CDR3 protein and shows their most common DNA and genes. None of the V and J calls come from the authors' own analysis; TCRdb made them. This sample comprises about 1.8 million distinct CDR3 sequences, around 50% of them detected only once. The ten top clones hold over 2% of the sample.

The rearrangement combines TRBV6-5 with TRBJ2-5, and TRBD2 may be the D gene, going by 6 matching bases. This TCR came from a woman aged 40 to 55 in good health. The source material was blood. CDR3 region: CAGSYSGGQQETQYF. The DNA sequence is TGTGCCGGCAGTTACTCCGGGGGTCAACAAGAGACCCAGTACTTC.